The 4 T cell receptor beta chains below all came from one sample that was sequenced in a study of vaccination and CD4 T cells after COVID-19 (dated by TCRdb to 2022 to 2024). What this sample's treatment or condition label stands for: approximately 9-day PBMC culture with coronavirus spike peptide pools or control peptides (ViraFEST assay). Their target antigens are unknown. Library method: PCR. Sequencing took place on an Illumina iSeq 100. DNA from cultured CD4+ T cells underwent TCR sequencing with the Oncomine TCR Beta short-read assay at the Johns Hopkins FTIC core. Using fastp at Q25 and MiXCR, TCRdb reprocessed the public reads and kept productive beta chains. Every entry covers one CDR3 protein and lists the most common genes and DNA from its rows. In all, the sample holds roughly 20,000 distinct CDR3 sequences, and approximately 40% of those were seen once. 5.5% to 8.5% of the sample is held by the ten biggest clonotypes.

The material sequenced was CD4+ T cells from blood, cultured in vitro, taken after SARS-CoV-2 vaccination. The receptors were gathered from a human donor who had recovered from COVID-19.

This clonotype rates as medium-sized. The chain employs TRBV27 and TRBJ1-2, with D perhaps matching TRBD1 (6 bases). Between the trimmed V and J ends, which lost 6 bases and 7 bases, there was a span of 18 bases. CDR1 and CDR2 from the germline V gene are MNHEY and SMNVEV (reference sequence). CDR3 size: 14 residues. CDR3 DNA: TGTGCCAGCAGACGGGATTTTGGGGGCGGTGGCTACACCTTC. Its translation: CASRRDFGGGGYTF.

This clonotype has a handful of counts. The chain employs TRBV28 and TRBJ1-5; 9 bases match TRBD1. From germline, CDR1 is MDHEN and CDR2 SYDVKM. The J segment lost 6 bases and the V segment lost 2 bases, leaving 2 bases of the junction unmatched. This CDR3 has 14 residues. The CDR3 sequence: CASSLTGGIQPQHF. Written as DNA, the CDR3 is TGTGCCAGCAGTTTAACAGGGGGCATTCAGCCCCAGCATTTT.

This chain uses TRBV20-1 with TRBJ2-1; 12 bases agree with TRBD2. The germline gives CDR1 DFQATT, CDR2 SNEGSKA (reference sequence). This CDR3 comprises 18 residues. The CDR3 here is CSVTLLAGGLPSYNEQFF. The CDR3 coding sequence is TGCAGCGTGACTCTACTAGCGGGGGGTTTACCTTCCTACAATGAGCAGTTCTTC.

This clonotype was detected a few times. This chain connects TRBV2 to TRBJ2-7, with D possibly matching TRBD1 (6 bases). Between the trimmed V and J ends, which lost 4 bases and 2 bases, there was a span of 18 bases. Per germline, CDR1 SNHLY and CDR2 FYNNEI. The CDR3 totals 16 residues. The CDR3, as DNA: TGTGCCAGCAGTGTGAGTAAGGACAGTCGTGCCTACGAGCAGTACTTC. This sequence encodes CASSVSKDSRAYEQYF.